These T cell receptor beta chains were read from a single sample in a study of blood T cells in healthy people across ages. One entry per CDR3 protein, called by TCRdb with MiXCR from the 5' RACE reads. The profile shows around 1.5 million distinct CDR3 sequences, around two fifths of them singletons. The sequencing sample was made of blood. The origin of the receptors is a woman between 18 and 29 years old in good health. The CDR3 runs from the conserved cysteine through the conserved F or W. Each record gives: D gene, clone size, V gene, J gene, CDR3 protein, CDR3 DNA. A D gene is named only where the DNA matches it firmly. Not all rows give a size; the values are once, few, many and, for expanded clones, a class.

d_call: .
clone_size: few
v_call: TRBV25-1
j_call: TRBJ1-2
cdr3_aa: CASSEFGMTYGYTF
cdr3_nt: TGTGCCAGCAGTGAATTTGGCATGACATATGGCTACACCTTC

d_call: .
clone_size: few
v_call: TRBV20-1
j_call: TRBJ2-7
cdr3_aa: CSARPGGGEQYF
cdr3_nt: TGCAGTGCTAGACCCGGAGGGGGTGAGCAGTACTTC

d_call: .
clone_size: .
v_call: TRBV7-9
j_call: TRBJ2-7
cdr3_aa: CASLPYEQYF
cdr3_nt: TGTGCCAGCCTTCCCTACGAGCAGTACTTC

d_call: TRBD2
clone_size: .
v_call: TRBV18
j_call: TRBJ2-3
cdr3_aa: CASSPPSGDTDTQYF
cdr3_nt: TGTGCCAGCTCACCACCGAGCGGGGACACAGATACGCAGTATTTT

d_call: .
clone_size: .
v_call: TRBV27
j_call: TRBJ2-7
cdr3_aa: CASSLLGGPSDLYF
cdr3_nt: TGTGCCAGCAGTTTACTCGGGGGTCCGTCGGACTTGTACTTC

d_call: .
clone_size: few
v_call: TRBV6-5
j_call: TRBJ2-1
cdr3_aa: CASSFTRRNEQFF
cdr3_nt: TGTGCCAGCAGTTTCACCCGGCGGAATGAGCAGTTCTTC

d_call: TRBD1
clone_size: few
v_call: TRBV7-6
j_call: TRBJ2-7
cdr3_aa: CASSPGTAFYEQYF
cdr3_nt: TGTGCCAGCAGCCCTGGGACAGCTTTTTACGAGCAGTACTTC

d_call: .
clone_size: few
v_call: TRBV3-1
j_call: TRBJ2-2
cdr3_aa: CASSQGRANTGELFF
cdr3_nt: TGTGCCAGCAGCCAGGGCAGGGCGAACACCGGGGAGCTGTTTTTT

d_call: .
clone_size: .
v_call: TRBV28
j_call: TRBJ1-2
cdr3_aa: CASSLAGPRGYTF
cdr3_nt: TGTGCCAGCAGTTTAGCAGGGCCACGTGGCTACACCTTC

d_call: .
clone_size: few
v_call: TRBV20-1
j_call: TRBJ2-1
cdr3_aa: CSARDQVGNEQFF
cdr3_nt: TGCAGTGCTAGAGACCAGGTCGGGAATGAGCAGTTCTTC

d_call: TRBD1
clone_size: .
v_call: TRBV2
j_call: TRBJ1-1
cdr3_aa: CASSEWSGDRGNTEAFF
cdr3_nt: TGTGCCAGCAGTGAATGGTCAGGGGACAGGGGGAACACTGAAGCTTTCTTT

d_call: .
clone_size: few
v_call: TRBV3-1
j_call: TRBJ2-3
cdr3_aa: CASSQNDRFSTDTQYF
cdr3_nt: TGTGCCAGCAGCCAGAACGATCGCTTTAGCACAGATACGCAGTATTTT

d_call: .
clone_size: .
v_call: TRBV12-3/TRBV12-4
j_call: TRBJ1-5
cdr3_aa: CASSLVGLVNQPQHF
cdr3_nt: TGTGCCAGCAGTTTAGTAGGGCTAGTCAATCAGCCCCAGCATTTT

d_call: TRBD1
clone_size: .
v_call: TRBV4-1
j_call: TRBJ2-5
cdr3_aa: CASSRGTGAPQETQYF
cdr3_nt: TGCGCCAGCAGCCGAGGGACAGGCGCCCCTCAAGAGACCCAGTACTTC

d_call: TRBD2
clone_size: .
v_call: TRBV25-1
j_call: TRBJ2-5
cdr3_aa: CASGLTGLAGAQYF
cdr3_nt: TGTGCCAGCGGCCTTACGGGACTAGCGGGAGCGCAGTACTTC

d_call: TRBD2
clone_size: .
v_call: TRBV11-3
j_call: TRBJ2-3
cdr3_aa: CASSRGLAGGLVDTQYF
cdr3_nt: TGTGCCAGCAGCCGGGGACTAGCGGGTGGTCTAGTGGATACGCAGTATTTT

d_call: .
clone_size: many
v_call: TRBV6-7
j_call: TRBJ2-7
cdr3_aa: CASSYSGHSYEQYF
cdr3_nt: TGTGCCAGCAGTTACTCGGGCCACTCCTACGAGCAGTACTTC

d_call: .
clone_size: .
v_call: TRBV15
j_call: TRBJ2-1
cdr3_aa: CATSRGENNEQFF
cdr3_nt: TGTGCCACCAGCAGAGGGGAGAACAATGAGCAGTTCTTC

d_call: .
clone_size: many
v_call: TRBV29-1
j_call: TRBJ2-5
cdr3_aa: CSVQGRLQETQYF
cdr3_nt: TGCAGCGTCCAGGGACGGCTCCAAGAGACCCAGTACTTC

d_call: .
clone_size: once
v_call: TRBV27
j_call: TRBJ2-7
cdr3_aa: CASSSDPYPKDEQYF
cdr3_nt: TGTGCCAGCAGTTCAGACCCATACCCCAAGGATGAGCAGTACTTC

d_call: TRBD2
clone_size: few
v_call: TRBV10-3
j_call: TRBJ2-3
cdr3_aa: CAIGLAGSDTQYF
cdr3_nt: TGTGCCATTGGACTAGCGGGGTCAGATACGCAGTATTTT

d_call: TRBD2
clone_size: once
v_call: TRBV7-9
j_call: TRBJ2-1
cdr3_aa: CASSQSGGAYNEQFF
cdr3_nt: TGTGCCAGCAGCCAGAGCGGGGGGGCCTACAATGAGCAGTTCTTC

d_call: .
clone_size: few
v_call: TRBV4-1
j_call: TRBJ2-1
cdr3_aa: CASSHEDSSSRDEQFF
cdr3_nt: TGCGCCAGCAGCCATGAGGACAGTTCCTCGAGAGATGAGCAGTTCTTC

d_call: .
clone_size: .
v_call: TRBV28
j_call: TRBJ2-3
cdr3_aa: CASSPVPGTQYF
cdr3_nt: TGTGCCAGCAGCCCCGTCCCAGGTACGCAGTATTTT

d_call: .
clone_size: .
v_call: TRBV20-1
j_call: TRBJ2-5
cdr3_aa: CSARDLRTDLETQYF
cdr3_nt: TGCAGTGCTAGAGATCTTAGGACGGACCTCGAGACCCAGTACTTC

d_call: .
clone_size: .
v_call: TRBV7-2
j_call: TRBJ1-5
cdr3_aa: CTSSSGNSNQPQHF
cdr3_nt: TGTACCAGCAGCTCCGGGAACTCCAATCAGCCCCAGCATTTT

d_call: .
clone_size: many
v_call: TRBV11-2
j_call: TRBJ1-2
cdr3_aa: CASSPSDSLNYGYTF
cdr3_nt: TGTGCCAGCAGCCCGTCGGACAGTCTTAACTATGGCTACACCTTC

d_call: .
clone_size: many
v_call: TRBV27
j_call: TRBJ1-2
cdr3_aa: CASSLRAGYGYTF
cdr3_nt: TGTGCCAGCAGTTTAAGGGCAGGGTATGGCTACACCTTC

d_call: .
clone_size: .
v_call: TRBV27
j_call: TRBJ2-1
cdr3_aa: CASTPFTGGPTYNEQFF
cdr3_nt: TGTGCCAGCACCCCTTTTACTGGGGGTCCGACCTACAATGAGCAGTTCTTC

d_call: TRBD2
clone_size: .
v_call: TRBV5-1
j_call: TRBJ2-1
cdr3_aa: CASSLFAGESQETQFF
cdr3_nt: TGCGCCAGCAGCTTGTTTGCGGGAGAGTCACAAGAGACCCAGTTCTTC

d_call: .
clone_size: .
v_call: TRBV6-1
j_call: TRBJ2-7
cdr3_aa: CASSESPTTYEQYF
cdr3_nt: TGTGCCAGCAGTGAGTCGCCCACCACCTACGAGCAGTACTTC

d_call: .
clone_size: .
v_call: TRBV29-1
j_call: TRBJ1-1
cdr3_aa: CSVVGRMNTEAFF
cdr3_nt: TGCAGCGTTGTGGGTCGGATGAACACTGAAGCTTTCTTT

d_call: .
clone_size: .
v_call: TRBV20-1
j_call: TRBJ2-5
cdr3_aa: CSASRTGVPYGQYF
cdr3_nt: TGCAGTGCTAGCAGGACGGGGGTACCTTACGGGCAGTACTTC

d_call: .
clone_size: .
v_call: TRBV5-6
j_call: TRBJ1-6
cdr3_aa: CASSFRAQMSSHNSPLHF
cdr3_nt: TGTGCCAGCAGCTTTAGGGCTCAAATGAGCTCCCATAATTCACCCCTCCACTTT

d_call: TRBD2
clone_size: .
v_call: TRBV12-3/TRBV12-4
j_call: TRBJ2-2
cdr3_aa: CASTSGAGGPGTGELFF
cdr3_nt: TGTGCCAGCACCTCAGGAGCGGGAGGGCCAGGAACCGGGGAGCTGTTTTTT

d_call: .
clone_size: few
v_call: TRBV28
j_call: TRBJ1-2
cdr3_aa: CASRQQGAGINYGYTF
cdr3_nt: TGTGCCAGTAGGCAGCAGGGAGCGGGGATTAACTATGGCTACACCTTC

d_call: .
clone_size: .
v_call: TRBV11-2
j_call: TRBJ2-1
cdr3_aa: CASEPGPDFYNEQFF
cdr3_nt: TGTGCCAGCGAACCGGGACCCGATTTCTACAATGAGCAGTTCTTC

d_call: TRBD2
clone_size: few
v_call: TRBV20-1
j_call: TRBJ2-1
cdr3_aa: CSAPTSGRSYNEQFF
cdr3_nt: TGCAGTGCTCCGACTAGCGGGAGGTCCTACAATGAGCAGTTCTTC

d_call: TRBD2
clone_size: .
v_call: TRBV6-1
j_call: TRBJ2-1
cdr3_aa: CASSVLAGGPQFF
cdr3_nt: TGTGCCAGCAGTGTACTAGCGGGGGGGCCGCAGTTCTTC

d_call: .
clone_size: .
v_call: TRBV5-5
j_call: TRBJ2-1
cdr3_aa: CASSPAADQETQFF
cdr3_nt: TGTGCCAGCAGCCCAGCCGCTGATCAAGAGACCCAGTTCTTC

d_call: .
clone_size: .
v_call: TRBV27
j_call: TRBJ2-7
cdr3_aa: CASSSYSQGTYEQYF
cdr3_nt: TGTGCCAGCAGTTCGTATAGCCAGGGTACCTACGAGCAGTACTTC

d_call: .
clone_size: few
v_call: TRBV2
j_call: TRBJ2-6
cdr3_aa: CASSEAVARVIAGANVLTF
cdr3_nt: TGTGCCAGCAGTGAAGCGGTCGCGAGGGTTATCGCTGGGGCCAACGTCCTGACTTTC

d_call: .
clone_size: .
v_call: TRBV20-1
j_call: TRBJ2-1
cdr3_aa: CSASKGIYEQFF
cdr3_nt: TGCAGTGCTAGCAAGGGGATATATGAGCAGTTCTTC

d_call: .
clone_size: few
v_call: TRBV21-1
j_call: TRBJ1-5
cdr3_aa: CASSKGLGDLGNQPQHF
cdr3_nt: TGTGCCAGCAGCAAAGGGTTAGGAGACTTAGGCAATCAGCCCCAGCATTTT

d_call: .
clone_size: .
v_call: TRBV25-1
j_call: TRBJ1-1
cdr3_aa: CASRPSTVMNTEAFF
cdr3_nt: TGTGCCAGCAGGCCCTCGACAGTCATGAACACTGAAGCTTTCTTT

d_call: .
clone_size: .
v_call: TRBV20-1
j_call: TRBJ1-5
cdr3_aa: CSASKTATYSNQPQHF
cdr3_nt: TGCAGTGCCAGTAAGACCGCTACTTATAGCAATCAGCCCCAGCATTTT

d_call: .
clone_size: .
v_call: TRBV9
j_call: TRBJ2-7
cdr3_aa: CASSTTRGEQYF
cdr3_nt: TGTGCCAGCAGTACAACTAGAGGCGAGCAGTACTTC